This entry lists 7 T cell receptor beta chains sequenced from one sample in a study of T cell clones after liver transplantation. This table comes from immunoSEQ multiplex PCR, and its TCRdb copy is limited to in-frame clones, with some not included. The sample contains over 14,000 clones, about nine tenths of which appear only once. Sequencing used CD8+ T cells from blood, obtained before liver transplant. The receptors come from a human donor who received a liver transplant.

The rearrangement joins TRBV2 to TRBJ2-5; D call uncertain. The end of the DNA fits TRBJ2-7 better, so the J call may be wrong. This CDR3 has 12 amino acids. From germline, CDR1 is SNHLY and CDR2 FYNNEI. CDR3 residues: CASSEVTYEQYF. The DNA of the CDR3 is TGTGCCAGCAGTGAAGTCACCTACGAGCAGTACTTC.

This clone turned up a few times. CDR3 protein: CASSDPHEQFF. The CDR3, as DNA: TGTGCCAGCAGCGATCCCCATGAGCAGTTCTTC. The genes are TRBV7-9 and TRBJ2-1, with D unclear. Trimming shortened V by 5 bases and J by 8 bases, and 7 bases separated the two germline ends. The CDR3 is made up of 11 amino acids. Germline V CDR1 and CDR2: SEHNR, FQNEAQ (reference sequence).

V gene TRBV2 combines with J gene TRBJ2-2; 12 positions agree with TRBD2. The V segment lost 2 bases and the J segment 7 bases; nucleotides outside the gene matches: 5. This CDR3 comprises 16 residues. Germline CDR1 reads SNHLY; CDR2 reads FYNNEI. CDR3 residues: CASSELAGGPYGELFF. CDR3 DNA sequence: TGTGCCAGCAGTGAACTAGCGGGAGGGCCTTACGGGGAGCTGTTTTTT.

This chain uses TRBV4-3 with TRBJ2-1, with 11 bases fitting TRBD2. Germline CDR1 is LGHNA and CDR2 is YSLEER. This CDR3 is 15 amino acids long. The V segment lost 2 bases and the J segment 7 bases; nucleotides outside the gene matches: 4. The CDR3 reads CASSQSPSGRNEQFF. Here the CDR3 DNA reads TGCGCCAGCAGCCAATCGCCTAGCGGGAGGAATGAGCAGTTCTTC.

About this clone itself: Within the sample, other DNA sequences also encode this same CDR3. This chain links TRBV27 with TRBJ2-7, with D possibly matching TRBD2 (6 bases). The CDR3 is made up of 13 amino acids. Trimming stripped 5 bases from V and 1 base from J, with 9 bases between. Per the germline V gene, CDR1 is MNHEY and CDR2 is SMNVEV (reference sequence). DNA of the CDR3: TGTGCCAGCAGTCCGGGAGCTTCCTACGAGCAGTACTTC. It encodes CASSPGASYEQYF.

This chain links TRBV19 with TRBJ2-7; D is ambiguous. CDR3 size: 14 residues. With 2 bases removed from V and 0 bases from J, the gap between germline ends came to 8 bases. Germline CDR1 LNHDA, CDR2 SQIVND (reference sequence). The CDR3 sequence is CASSISGISYEQYF. In nucleotides, the CDR3 is TGTGCCAGTAGTATATCTGGAATCTCCTACGAGCAGTACTTC.

The chain couples TRBV10-1 to TRBJ2-3; the match to TRBD2 covers 7 bases. The V segment lost 0 bases and the J segment 5 bases; nucleotides outside the gene matches: 5. In germline, CDR1 is WNHNN, CDR2 SYGVQD (reference sequence). The CDR3 is 15 amino acids. CDR3 bases: TGCGCCAGCAGTGAGTCCCTCGGACTAGAAGATACGCAGTATTTT. The encoded protein is CASSESLGLEDTQYF.